This TCR beta chain was captured by sequencing in a study of blood T cell repertoires in COVID-19 (dated by TCRdb to 2020 to 2021). Background on the whole study: The collaborator samples originated in the United States, Italy and Spain and spanned the acute and convalescent phases of COVID-19. Subjects who had been exposed to COVID-19, were actively infected with it, or had recovered from it provided the deeply sampled blood TCRbeta repertoires that made up the dataset. The prospective study material was composed of cDNA or gDNA derived from T cells, B-cell-depleted T cells, or PBMCs. Where available, HLA class I and class II types were obtained from metadata supplied by the sample provider rather than from assay-based typing. The samples were drawn from two sources: the first 160 participants of the ongoing ImmuneRACE study, and fewer than 1,500 subjects contributed by 6 global collaborators. The repertoires were made available in a free public database intended to serve as a resource for research on the immune response to SARS-CoV-2. The sample metadata nearly always contained a de-identified subject ID, COVID-19 status, age in years and sex. What the authors observed across the whole study: Clinical and demographic metadata were provided uncurated, with the amount varying by source and participant.

TCRbeta CDR3 regions were amplified from genomic DNA using the immunoSEQ Assay, a bias-controlled multiplex PCR. The paper's processing steps were these. The number of nucleated cells in each sample was estimated by amplification of reference gene primers within the assay. To quantify the absolute abundance of each unique TCRbeta CDR3 rearrangement, sequence reads were collapsed and filtered. For each sample, productive Simpson clonality was calculated as the square root of Simpson's diversity index over productive rearrangements. TCRdb stores this immuneACCESS table with in-frame sequences only. Part of the clones is absent; in the studies checked, under half of the shortfall reflects unresolved V genes, and no reason is known for the rest. The V and J calls and the clone size are those of that table, but D and trimming were determined from the DNA. The sample data list tens of thousands of clones, and approximately 80% of these were observed just once. The top ten constitute roughly 25% of the sample.

Each collaborating institution followed its own protocols to collect whole blood in K2EDTA tubes. For TCRbeta analysis, collaborator samples were shipped as frozen whole blood, as isolated PBMCs, or as DNA extracted from either sample type. Including the terminal cysteine and phenylalanine, the CDR3 comprises 17 residues. Of all the DNA, just the CDR3 is kept, 51 bases in frame from base 1. Germline trimming: 5 bases from V, 2 bases from J; junction bases outside gene matches: 11. Per the germline V gene (reference sequence), SEHNR is the CDR1 and FQNEAQ is the CDR2. For this clone: It lacks a known antigen. Base qualities are missing; no much larger clone stands one base away.

Sample: peripheral blood. This TCR was recovered from a man between 60 and 70 years old with acute or convalescent COVID-19. The sequence joins TRBV7-9 to TRBJ1-5, with 8 bases in between that match TRBD1. Here is the DNA: TGTGCCAGCAGCCAATTCATTCAGGGGGCACGCAATCAGCCCCAGCATTTT. Its translation is CASSQFIQGARNQPQHF.